This T cell receptor (beta chain) comes out of a study of shared clonotypes between healthy human individuals. This CDR3 is built from 13 residues. Per germline, CDR1 SNHLY and CDR2 FYNNEI. The V and J ends lost 5 bases and 6 bases, in that order; junction bases with no gene match: 3. The assay used deep level. TCRdb keeps only in-frame clones here, not all; method: immunoSEQ multiplex PCR. This sample carries 2.3 million or so clones, more than 85% of them seen once, and the ten largest clones take about 0.41%. Sequenced sample: naive CD4+ T cells from PBMCs. Subset of the sample: CD45RA+ positively selected. The V gene is TRBV2, the J gene TRBJ1-5, with TRBD1 matching over 8 bases. The receptor comes from a man younger than 30 in good health. Some clones in this sample may be carry-over from other donors' samples. This CDR3 is CASSTDRGQPQHF. The CDR3 DNA reads as TGTGCCAGCAGTACCGACAGGGGTCAGCCCCAGCATTTT.